This TCR beta chain was profiled in a study of human T cells and chemical hapten exposure. In TCRdb, the RACE reads were re-called with MiXCR into one record per CDR3 protein. The sample lists 95,000 to 150,000 distinct CDR3 sequences; approximately 15% were seen once. Time point specified: patch test 1, 2 weeks after DPC sensitization. Treatment here: therapeutic diphenylcyclopropenone sensitization with weekly scalp DPC. This CDR3 has 13 residues. Germline V gene lookup returns CDR1 SGHTA and CDR2 FQGNSA. With 5 bases clipped from V and 5 bases from J, the junction kept 3 bases outside the gene matches.

J is TRBJ2-5 and V is TRBV7-2; 9 bases line up with TRBD1. This TCR was recovered from a man aged 18 to 30 with alopecia areata. Some clones in this sample may be carry-over from other donors' samples. The specimen comprised whole blood, sampled in connection with sensitization to the hapten diphenylcyclopropenone (DPC). The CDR3 spells CASSAGQGETQYF. CDR3 nucleotide sequence: TGTGCCAGCAGCGCGGGACAGGGCGAGACCCAGTACTTC.